This T cell receptor (beta chain) was documented in a study of blood T cell repertoires in COVID-19. Germline V CDR1 and CDR2: LNHDA, SQIVND (reference sequence). This CDR3 comprises 14 residues. V was clipped by 5 bases and J by 1 base, with 11 bases between them. The authors' processing: How many nucleated cells were present was estimated from reference gene primer amplification. Data came from immunoSEQ multiplex PCR; TCRdb stores just in-frame clones and leaves some out. That table furnishes V, J and clone size, whereas the DNA furnished D and trimming. The sample contains around 170,000 clones, approximately 80% of which appear only once.

The sample was PBMCs or T cells enriched from blood (not recorded which). The clonotype was recovered from a man aged 45-60 years who had recovered from COVID-19. The chain has TRBV19 and TRBJ1-1, with a weak D call TRBD1 (6 bases). The CDR3 DNA is TGTGCCAGTAGTGGCAGGGGCGCGAACACTGAAGCTTTCTTT. It translates to CASSGRGANTEAFF.